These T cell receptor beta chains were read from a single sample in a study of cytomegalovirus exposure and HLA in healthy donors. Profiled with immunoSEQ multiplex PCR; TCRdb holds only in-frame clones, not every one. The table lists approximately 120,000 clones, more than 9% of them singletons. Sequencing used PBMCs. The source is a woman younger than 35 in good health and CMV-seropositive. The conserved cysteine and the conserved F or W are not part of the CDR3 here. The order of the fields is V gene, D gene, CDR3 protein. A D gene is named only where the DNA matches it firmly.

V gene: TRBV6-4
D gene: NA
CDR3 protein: ASSDSSGANVMT

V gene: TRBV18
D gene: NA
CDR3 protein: ASSPQRLADTQY

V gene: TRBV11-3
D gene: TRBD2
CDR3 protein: ASSSRTSGSEEAQY

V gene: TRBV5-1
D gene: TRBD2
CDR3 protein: ASSFQGAGAGPGELF

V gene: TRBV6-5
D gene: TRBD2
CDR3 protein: ASSYEGLGPGELF

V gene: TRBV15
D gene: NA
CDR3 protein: ATSRDHGGNTEAF

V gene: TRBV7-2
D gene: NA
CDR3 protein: ASRQLASNTDTQY

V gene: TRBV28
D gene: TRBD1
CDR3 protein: ASSVDRDNEKLF

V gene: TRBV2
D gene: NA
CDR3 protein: ASSEDPFGAESTDTQY

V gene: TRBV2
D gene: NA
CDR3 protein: ASSRTVKSEAF

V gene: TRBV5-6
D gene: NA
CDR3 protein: ASSHGKGGLYSNQPQH

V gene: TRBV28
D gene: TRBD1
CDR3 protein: ASSAGTAYEQY

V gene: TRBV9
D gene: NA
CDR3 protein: ASSPGSLNTEAF

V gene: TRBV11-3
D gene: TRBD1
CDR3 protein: ASSPRTGGKTEQY

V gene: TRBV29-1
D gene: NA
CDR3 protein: SVEGQQETGELF

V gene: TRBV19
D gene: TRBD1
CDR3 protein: ASSIVKGAITGELF

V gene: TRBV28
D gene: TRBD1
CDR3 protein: ASSFGQGKIQPQH

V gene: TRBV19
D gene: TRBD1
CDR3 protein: ASNLGQPNEKLF

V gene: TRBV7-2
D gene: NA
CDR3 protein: ASSLVSSSGNTIY

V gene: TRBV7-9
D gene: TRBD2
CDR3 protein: ASSSPGLVILGEQY

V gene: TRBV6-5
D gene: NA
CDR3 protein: ASSYNGEPLF

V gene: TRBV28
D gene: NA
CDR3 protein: ASNSGLSNTEAF

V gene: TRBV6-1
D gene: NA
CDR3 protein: ASSPFGGGYTEAF

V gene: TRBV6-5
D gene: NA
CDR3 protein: ASSYGASTYNEQF

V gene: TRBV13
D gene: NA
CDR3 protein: ASRRFGSYEQY

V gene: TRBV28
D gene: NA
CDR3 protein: ASSIPTPMNTEAF

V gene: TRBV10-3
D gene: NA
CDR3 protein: AISDPTENTEAF

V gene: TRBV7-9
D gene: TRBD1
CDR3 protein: ASSFSPGQGVYEQY